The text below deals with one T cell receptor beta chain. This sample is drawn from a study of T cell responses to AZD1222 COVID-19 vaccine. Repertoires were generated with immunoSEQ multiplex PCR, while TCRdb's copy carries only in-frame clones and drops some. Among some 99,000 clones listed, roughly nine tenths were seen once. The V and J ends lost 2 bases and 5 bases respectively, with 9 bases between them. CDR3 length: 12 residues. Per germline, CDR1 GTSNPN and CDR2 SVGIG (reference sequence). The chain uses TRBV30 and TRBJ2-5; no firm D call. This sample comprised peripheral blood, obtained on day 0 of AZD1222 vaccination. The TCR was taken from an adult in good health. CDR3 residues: CAWSWWRETQYF. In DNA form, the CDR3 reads TGTGCCTGGAGTTGGTGGCGGGAGACCCAGTACTTC.